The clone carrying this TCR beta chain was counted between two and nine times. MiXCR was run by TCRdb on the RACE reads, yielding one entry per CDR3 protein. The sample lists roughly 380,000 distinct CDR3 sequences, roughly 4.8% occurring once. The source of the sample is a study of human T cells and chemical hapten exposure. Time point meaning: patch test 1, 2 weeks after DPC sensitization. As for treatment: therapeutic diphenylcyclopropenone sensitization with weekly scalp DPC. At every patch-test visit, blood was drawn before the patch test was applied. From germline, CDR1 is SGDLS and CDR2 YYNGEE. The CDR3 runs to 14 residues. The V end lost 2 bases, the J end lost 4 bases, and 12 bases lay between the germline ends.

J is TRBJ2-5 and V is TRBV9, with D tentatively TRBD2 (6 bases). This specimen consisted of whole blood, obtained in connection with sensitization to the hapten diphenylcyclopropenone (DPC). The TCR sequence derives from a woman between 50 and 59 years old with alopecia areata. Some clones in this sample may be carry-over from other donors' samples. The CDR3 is CASSVNTAGETQYF. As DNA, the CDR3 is TGTGCCAGCAGCGTCAATACAGCGGGAGAGACCCAGTACTTC.